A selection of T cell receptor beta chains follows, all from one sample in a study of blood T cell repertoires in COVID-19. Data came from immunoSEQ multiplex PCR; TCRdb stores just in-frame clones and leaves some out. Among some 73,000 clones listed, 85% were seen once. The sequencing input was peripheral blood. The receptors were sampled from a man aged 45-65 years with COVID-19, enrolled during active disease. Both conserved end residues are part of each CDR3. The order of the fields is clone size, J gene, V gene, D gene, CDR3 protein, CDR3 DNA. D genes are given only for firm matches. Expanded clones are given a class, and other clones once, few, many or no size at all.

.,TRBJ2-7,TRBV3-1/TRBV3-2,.,CASSQVPGYEQYF,TGTGCCAGCAGCCAGGTTCCCGGCTACGAGCAGTACTTC
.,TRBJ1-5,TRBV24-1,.,CATSDPRGASNQPQHF,TGTGCCACCAGTGATCCCCGGGGGGCAAGTAATCAGCCCCAGCATTTT
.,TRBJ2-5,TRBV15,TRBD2,CATGLGGQETQYF,TGTGCCACCGGTCTGGGAGGGCAAGAGACCCAGTACTTC
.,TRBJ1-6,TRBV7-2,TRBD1,CASSLYPRAGGNSPLHF,TGTGCCAGCAGCTTATATCCCCGGGCAGGGGGGAATTCACCCCTCCACTTT
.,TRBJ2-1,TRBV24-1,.,CATSSALLSNEQFF,TGTGCCACCAGTTCCGCCCTCCTGAGTAATGAGCAGTTCTTC
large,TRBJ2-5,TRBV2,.,CASTSPRGETQYF,TGTGCCAGCACCTCACCCCGGGGGGAGACCCAGTACTTC
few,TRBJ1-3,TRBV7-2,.,CASSLARGSGNTIYF,TGTGCCAGCAGCCTCGCGCGGGGCTCTGGAAACACCATATATTTT
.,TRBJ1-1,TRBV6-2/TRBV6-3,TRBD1,CASSYAGQGNTEAFF,TGTGCCAGCAGTTACGCCGGACAGGGGAACACTGAAGCTTTCTTT
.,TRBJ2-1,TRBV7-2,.,CASSLARNNEQFF,TGTGCCAGCAGCTTAGCGCGGAACAATGAGCAGTTCTTC
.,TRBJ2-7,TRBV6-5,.,CASSYSNSYEQYF,TGTGCCAGCAGTTACAGCAACTCCTACGAGCAGTACTTC
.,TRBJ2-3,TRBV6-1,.,CASSDRTSTYF,TGTGCCAGCAGTGACCGGACAAGTACGTATTTT
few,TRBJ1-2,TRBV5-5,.,CASSLGEAVYYGYTF,TGTGCCAGCAGCTTAGGGGAGGCGGTGTACTATGGCTACACCTTC
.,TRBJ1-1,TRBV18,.,CASSRGSAMNTEAFF,TGTGCCAGCTCACGAGGGTCAGCGATGAACACTGAAGCTTTCTTT
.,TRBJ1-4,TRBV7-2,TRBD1,CASSGMGTGDEKLFF,TGTGCCAGCAGCGGTATGGGGACAGGGGATGAAAAACTGTTTTTT
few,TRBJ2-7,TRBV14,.,CASSQGKEGSYEQYF,TGTGCCAGCAGCCAAGGGAAGGAGGGCTCCTACGAGCAGTACTTC
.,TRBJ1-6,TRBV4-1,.,CASSQDLTSSSYNSPLHF,TGCGCCAGCAGCCAAGATCTGACTTCGAGCTCCTATAATTCACCCCTCCACTTT
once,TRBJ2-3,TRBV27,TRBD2,CASSLLADRTDTQYF,TGTGCCAGCAGTTTACTAGCGGACCGCACAGATACGCAGTATTTT
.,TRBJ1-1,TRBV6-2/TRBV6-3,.,CASSYWRNTEAFF,TGTGCCAGCAGTTACTGGAGGAACACTGAAGCTTTCTTT
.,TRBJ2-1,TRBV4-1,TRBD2,CASSQAPLRGRANEQFF,TGCGCCAGCAGCCAAGCCCCCCTCCGCGGGAGGGCCAATGAGCAGTTCTTC
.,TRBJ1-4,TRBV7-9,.,CASSLGQVNEKLFF,TGTGCCAGCAGCTTAGGACAGGTTAATGAAAAACTGTTTTTT
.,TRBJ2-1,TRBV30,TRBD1,CAWRGAGGVNVLF,TGTGCCTGGAGAGGGGCAGGGGGCGTTAATGTTCTCTTC
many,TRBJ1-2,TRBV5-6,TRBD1,CASSTRTGYGYGYTF,TGTGCCAGCAGCACCCGGACAGGGTACGGCTATGGCTACACCTTC
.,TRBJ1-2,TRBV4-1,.,CASSQTHSHLSYGYTF,TGCGCCAGCAGCCAAACCCACTCCCATCTGAGCTATGGCTACACCTTC
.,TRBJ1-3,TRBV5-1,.,CASSLEGRLENTIYF,TGCGCCAGCAGCTTGGAAGGGAGGCTCGAAAACACCATATATTTT
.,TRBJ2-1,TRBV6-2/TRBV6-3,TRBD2,CASSLAGGPGEQFF,TGTGCCAGCAGTTTAGCGGGAGGGCCGGGTGAGCAGTTCTTC
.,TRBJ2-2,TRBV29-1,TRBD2,CSVGVAGGTGELFF,TGCAGCGTTGGGGTAGCGGGAGGCACCGGGGAGCTGTTTTTT
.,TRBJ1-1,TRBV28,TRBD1,CASRGQEGAMWATEAFF,TGTGCCAGCAGGGGGCAGGAGGGGGCGATGTGGGCCACTGAAGCTTTCTTT
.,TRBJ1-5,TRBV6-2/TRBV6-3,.,CASSPSGGLGQPQHF,TGTGCCAGCAGTCCCTCGGGAGGACTCGGACAGCCCCAGCATTTT
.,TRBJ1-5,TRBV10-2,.,CASSAPGSNQPQHF,TGCGCCAGCAGTGCGCCAGGGTCCAATCAGCCCCAGCATTTT
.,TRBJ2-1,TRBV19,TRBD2,CASRGLAGESYNEQFF,TGTGCCAGTAGAGGACTAGCGGGAGAGTCCTACAATGAGCAGTTCTTC
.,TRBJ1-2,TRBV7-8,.,CASSSTWSGLNYGYTF,TGTGCCAGCAGCTCCACATGGTCAGGACTTAACTATGGCTACACCTTC
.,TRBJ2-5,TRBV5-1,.,CASSRRGQLAQETQYF,TGCGCCAGCAGCCGAAGGGGCCAACTAGCCCAAGAGACCCAGTACTTC
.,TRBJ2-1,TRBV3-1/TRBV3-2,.,CASSHLYEQFF,TGTGCCAGCAGCCATCTCTATGAGCAGTTCTTC
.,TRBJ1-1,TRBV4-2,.,CASSQSWQTEAFF,TGTGCCAGCAGCCAATCGTGGCAGACTGAAGCTTTCTTT
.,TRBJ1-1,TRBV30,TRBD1,CAWSVPRGVRTEAFF,TGTGCCTGGAGTGTGCCCAGGGGGGTGCGCACTGAAGCTTTCTTT
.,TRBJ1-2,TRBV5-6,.,CASSLLQRDYGYTF,TGTGCCAGCAGCTTGCTACAGAGGGACTATGGCTACACCTTC
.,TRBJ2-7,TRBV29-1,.,CSVSVVWEKGDEQYF,TGCAGCGTTTCCGTTGTGTGGGAGAAAGGAGACGAGCAGTACTTC
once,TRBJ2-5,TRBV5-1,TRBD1,CASSPGTGGLQETQYF,TGCGCCAGCAGCCCCGGGACAGGGGGCTTACAAGAGACCCAGTACTTC
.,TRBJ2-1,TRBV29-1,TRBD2,CSAKPYLAGASVHNNEQFF,TGCAGCGCCAAGCCGTACCTAGCGGGAGCTTCGGTACACAACAATGAGCAGTTCTTC
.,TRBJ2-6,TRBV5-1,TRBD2,CASSPTSGMRVSGANVLTF,TGCGCCAGCAGCCCGACTAGCGGAATGCGGGTCTCTGGGGCCAACGTCCTGACTTTC
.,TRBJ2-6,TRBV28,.,CASSTRRSGANVLTF,TGTGCCAGCAGTACGCGGAGGTCTGGGGCCAACGTCCTGACTTTC
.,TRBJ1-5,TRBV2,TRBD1,CASSPGQGNQPQHF,TGTGCCAGCAGTCCGGGACAGGGTAATCAGCCCCAGCATTTT
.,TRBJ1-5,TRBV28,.,CASSLLSRVGNQPQHF,TGTGCCAGCAGTTTGCTATCGAGGGTGGGCAATCAGCCCCAGCATTTT
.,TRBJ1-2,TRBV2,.,CASSSGHQSRYTF,TGTGCCAGCAGTTCAGGACACCAATCGCGCTACACCTTC
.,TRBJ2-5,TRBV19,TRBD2,CASILGSGSDLETQYF,TGTGCCAGTATTCTGGGTAGCGGGAGCGATTTGGAGACCCAGTACTTC
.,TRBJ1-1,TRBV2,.,CASSEITAVNTEAFF,TGTGCCAGCAGTGAAATCACCGCGGTGAACACTGAAGCTTTCTTT
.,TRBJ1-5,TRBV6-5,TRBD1,CASGYRGIEQPQHF,TGTGCCAGCGGGTACAGGGGAATCGAACAGCCCCAGCATTTT
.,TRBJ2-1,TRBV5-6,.,CASAGQSSYNEQFF,TGTGCCAGCGCAGGGCAGAGCTCCTACAATGAGCAGTTCTTC
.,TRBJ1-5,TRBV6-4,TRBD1,CASRPQGGIQPQHF,TGTGCCAGCAGACCACAGGGGGGTATCCAGCCCCAGCATTTT